The sequence of this T cell receptor beta chain was determined in a study of blood T cell repertoires in COVID-19. Germline lookup yields CDR1 MDHEN and CDR2 SYDVKM. V lost 4 bases and J lost 4; bases outside the gene matches: 15. This CDR3 contains 17 residues. Some clones are missing from TCRdb's copy, which holds only in-frame ones; the method was immunoSEQ multiplex PCR. Seen here are more than 13,000 clones, around 85% observed once, and the top ten hold 25% to 30%. The origin of this receptor is a human donor in a cohort sampled during active COVID-19. Source material: peripheral blood. This sequence joins TRBV28 and TRBJ1-2, with 7 nucleotides matching TRBD1. The CDR3 spells CASSYPTGTDRGYGYTF. The DNA for the CDR3 is TGTGCCAGCAGTTACCCCACCGGGACAGATCGCGGCTATGGCTACACCTTC.